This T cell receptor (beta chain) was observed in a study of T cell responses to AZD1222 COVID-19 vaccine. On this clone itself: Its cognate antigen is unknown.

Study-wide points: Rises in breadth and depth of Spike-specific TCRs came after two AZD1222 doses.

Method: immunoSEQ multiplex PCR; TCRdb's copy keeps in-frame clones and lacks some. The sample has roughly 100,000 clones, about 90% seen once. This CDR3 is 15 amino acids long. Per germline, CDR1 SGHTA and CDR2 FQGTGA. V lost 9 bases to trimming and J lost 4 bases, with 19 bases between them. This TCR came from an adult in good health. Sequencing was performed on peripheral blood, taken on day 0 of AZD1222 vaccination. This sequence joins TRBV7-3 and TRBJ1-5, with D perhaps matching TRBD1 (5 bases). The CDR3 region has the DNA TGTGCCAGTCCGGGGGGGAGTGAGTCGAATCAGCCCCAGCATTTT. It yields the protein CASPGGSESNQPQHF. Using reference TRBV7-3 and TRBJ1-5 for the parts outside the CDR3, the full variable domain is GAGVSQTPSNKVTEKGKYVELRCDPISGHTALYWYRQSLGQGPEFLIYFQGTGAADDSGLPNDRFFAVRPEGSVSTLKIQRTERGDSAVYLCASPGGSESNQPQHFGDGTRLSIL.